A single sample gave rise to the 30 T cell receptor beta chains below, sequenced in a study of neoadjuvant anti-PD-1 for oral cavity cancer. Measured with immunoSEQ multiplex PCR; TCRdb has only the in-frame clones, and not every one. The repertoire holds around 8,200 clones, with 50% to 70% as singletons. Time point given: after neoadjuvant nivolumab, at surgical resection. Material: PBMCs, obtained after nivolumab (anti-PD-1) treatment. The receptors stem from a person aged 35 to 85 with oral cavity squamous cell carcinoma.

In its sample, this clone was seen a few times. The CDR3 sequence is CASSAGTSYDTQYF. The CDR3 coding sequence is TGTGCCAGCAGTGCCGGGACTAGCTACGATACGCAGTATTTT. The chain combines TRBV2 with TRBJ2-3; 9 bases are a match to TRBD2. Germline trimming cut 4 bases from V and 6 bases from J; bases unmatched to any gene: 5. Germline V lookup: CDR1 SNHLY, CDR2 FYNNEI. The CDR3 is made up of 14 amino acids.

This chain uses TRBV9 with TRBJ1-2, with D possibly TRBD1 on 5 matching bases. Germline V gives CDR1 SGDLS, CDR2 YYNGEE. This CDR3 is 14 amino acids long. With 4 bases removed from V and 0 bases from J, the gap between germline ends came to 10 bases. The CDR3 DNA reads TGTGCCAGCAGCCCCGACAGTTCTAACTATGGCTACACCTTC. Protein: CASSPDSSNYGYTF.

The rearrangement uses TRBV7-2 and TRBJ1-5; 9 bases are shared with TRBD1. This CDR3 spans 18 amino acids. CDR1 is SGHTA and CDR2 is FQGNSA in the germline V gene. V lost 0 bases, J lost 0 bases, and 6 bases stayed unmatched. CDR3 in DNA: TGTGCCAGCAGCTTAGCGGGACAGGGAGAGTATAGCAATCAGCCCCAGCATTTT. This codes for CASSLAGQGEYSNQPQHF.

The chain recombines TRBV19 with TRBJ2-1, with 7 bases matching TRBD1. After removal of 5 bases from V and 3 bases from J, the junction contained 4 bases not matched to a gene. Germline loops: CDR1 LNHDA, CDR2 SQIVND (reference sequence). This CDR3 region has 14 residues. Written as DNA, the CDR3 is TGTGCCAGTAGTTCCCCAGGGGGCTACAATGAGCAGTTCTTC. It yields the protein CASSSPGGYNEQFF.

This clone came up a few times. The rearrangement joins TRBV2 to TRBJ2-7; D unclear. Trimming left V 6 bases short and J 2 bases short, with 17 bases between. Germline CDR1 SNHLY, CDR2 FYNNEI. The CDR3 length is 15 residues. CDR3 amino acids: CASRATSLRPYEQYF. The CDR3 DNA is TGTGCCAGCAGGGCGACAAGTCTAAGGCCCTACGAGCAGTACTTC.

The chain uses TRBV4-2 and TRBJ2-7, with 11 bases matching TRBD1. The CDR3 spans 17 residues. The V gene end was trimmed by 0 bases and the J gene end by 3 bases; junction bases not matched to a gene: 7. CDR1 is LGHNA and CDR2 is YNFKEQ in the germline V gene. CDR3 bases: TGTGCCAGCAGCCAAGAAAATCCCGGGACAGGGGGCTACGAGCAGTACTTC. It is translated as CASSQENPGTGGYEQYF.

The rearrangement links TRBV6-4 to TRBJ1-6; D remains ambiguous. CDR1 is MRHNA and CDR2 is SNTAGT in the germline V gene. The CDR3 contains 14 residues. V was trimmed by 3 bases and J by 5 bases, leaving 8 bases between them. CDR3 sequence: CASSETDDNSPLHF. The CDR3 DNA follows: TGTGCCAGCAGTGAAACAGATGATAATTCACCCCTCCACTTT.

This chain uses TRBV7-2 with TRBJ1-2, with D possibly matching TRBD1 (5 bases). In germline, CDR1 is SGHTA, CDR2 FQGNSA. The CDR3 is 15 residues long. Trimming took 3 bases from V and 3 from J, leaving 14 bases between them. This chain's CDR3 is CASSFAVGRDYGYTF. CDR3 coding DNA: TGTGCCAGCAGCTTCGCGGTAGGCAGGGACTATGGCTACACCTTC.

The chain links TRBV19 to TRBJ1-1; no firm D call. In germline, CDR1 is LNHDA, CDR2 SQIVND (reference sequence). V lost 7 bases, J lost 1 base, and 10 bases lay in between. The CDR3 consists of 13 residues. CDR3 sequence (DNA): TGTGCCAGTAAAAGCTTAGGGAACACTGAAGCTTTCTTT. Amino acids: CASKSLGNTEAFF.

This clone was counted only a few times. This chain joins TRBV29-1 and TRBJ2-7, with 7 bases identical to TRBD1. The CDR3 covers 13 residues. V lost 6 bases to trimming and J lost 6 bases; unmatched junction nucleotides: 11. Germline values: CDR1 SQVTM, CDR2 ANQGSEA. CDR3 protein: CSVQITGVGEQYF. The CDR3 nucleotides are TGCAGCGTGCAGATTACAGGGGTCGGCGAGCAGTACTTC.

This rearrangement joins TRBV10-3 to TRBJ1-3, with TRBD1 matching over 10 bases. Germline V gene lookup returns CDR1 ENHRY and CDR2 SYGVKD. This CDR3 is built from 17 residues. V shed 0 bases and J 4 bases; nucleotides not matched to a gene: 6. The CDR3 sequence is CAISESGTGALGNTIYF. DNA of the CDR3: TGTGCCATCAGTGAGTCTGGGACAGGGGCCTTGGGAAACACCATATATTTT.

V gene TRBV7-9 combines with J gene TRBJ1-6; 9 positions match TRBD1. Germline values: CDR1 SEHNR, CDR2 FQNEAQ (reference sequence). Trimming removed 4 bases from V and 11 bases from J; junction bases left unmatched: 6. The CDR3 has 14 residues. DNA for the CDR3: TGTGCCAGCAGCTCTCGACAGGGGGAGGCACCCCTCCACTTT. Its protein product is CASSSRQGEAPLHF.

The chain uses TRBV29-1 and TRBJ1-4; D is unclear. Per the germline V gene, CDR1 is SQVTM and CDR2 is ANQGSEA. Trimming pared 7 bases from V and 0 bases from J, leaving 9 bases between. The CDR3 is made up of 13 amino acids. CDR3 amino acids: CSAYTATNEKLFF. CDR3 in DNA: TGCAGCGCCTACACTGCAACTAATGAAAAACTGTTTTTT.

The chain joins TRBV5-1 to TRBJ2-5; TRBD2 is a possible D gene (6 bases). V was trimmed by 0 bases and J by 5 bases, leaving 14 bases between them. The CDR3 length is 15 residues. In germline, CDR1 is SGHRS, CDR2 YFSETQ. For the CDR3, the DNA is TGCGCCAGCAGCTTGGAGGAGGGTGCATGGGAGACCCAGTACTTC. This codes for CASSLEEGAWETQYF.

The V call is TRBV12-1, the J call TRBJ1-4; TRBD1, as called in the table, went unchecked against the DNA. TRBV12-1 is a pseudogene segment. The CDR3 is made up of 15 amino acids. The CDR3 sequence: CASSLRQGTNEKLFF. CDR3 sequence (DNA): TGTGCCAGCAGCCTTCGACAGGGGACTAATGAAAAACTGTTTTTT.

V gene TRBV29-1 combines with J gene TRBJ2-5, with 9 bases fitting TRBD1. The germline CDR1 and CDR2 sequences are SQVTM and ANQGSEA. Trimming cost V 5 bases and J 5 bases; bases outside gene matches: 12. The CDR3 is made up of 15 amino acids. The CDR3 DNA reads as TGCAGCGTTACTGACCGGGACAGGGTGGGGGAGACCCAGTACTTC. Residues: CSVTDRDRVGETQYF.

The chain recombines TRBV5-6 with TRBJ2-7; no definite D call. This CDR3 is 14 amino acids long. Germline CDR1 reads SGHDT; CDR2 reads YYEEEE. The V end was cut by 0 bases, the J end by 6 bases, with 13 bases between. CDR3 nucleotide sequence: TGTGCCAGCAGCTTGGGTCAGGTCTGGAGCGAGCAGTACTTC. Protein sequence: CASSLGQVWSEQYF.

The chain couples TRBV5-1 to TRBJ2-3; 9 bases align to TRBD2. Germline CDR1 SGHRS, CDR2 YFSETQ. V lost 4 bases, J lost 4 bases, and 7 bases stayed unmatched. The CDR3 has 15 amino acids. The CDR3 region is CASSAGTSTADTQYF. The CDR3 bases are TGCGCCAGCAGCGCCGGGACTAGCACCGCAGATACGCAGTATTTT.

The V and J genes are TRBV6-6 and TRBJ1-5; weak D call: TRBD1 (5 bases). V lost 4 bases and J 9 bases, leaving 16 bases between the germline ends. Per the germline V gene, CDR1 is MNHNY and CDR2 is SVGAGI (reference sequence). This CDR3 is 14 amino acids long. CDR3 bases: TGTGCCAGCAGTTTGGGACCGGGGTGGGGGCCCCAGCATTTT. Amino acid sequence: CASSLGPGWGPQHF.

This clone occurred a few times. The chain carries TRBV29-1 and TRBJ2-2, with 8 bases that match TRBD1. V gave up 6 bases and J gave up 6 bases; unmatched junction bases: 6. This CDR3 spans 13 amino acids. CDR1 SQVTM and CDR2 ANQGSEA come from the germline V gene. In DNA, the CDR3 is TGCAGCGTCCGATTACAGGGGGCCGGGGAGCTGTTTTTT. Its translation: CSVRLQGAGELFF.

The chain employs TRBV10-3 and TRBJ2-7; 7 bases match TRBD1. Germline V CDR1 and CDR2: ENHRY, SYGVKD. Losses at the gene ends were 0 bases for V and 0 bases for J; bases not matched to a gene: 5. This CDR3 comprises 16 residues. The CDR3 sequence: CAISESTTGTSYEQYF. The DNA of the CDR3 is TGTGCCATCAGTGAGTCGACGACAGGGACCTCCTACGAGCAGTACTTC.

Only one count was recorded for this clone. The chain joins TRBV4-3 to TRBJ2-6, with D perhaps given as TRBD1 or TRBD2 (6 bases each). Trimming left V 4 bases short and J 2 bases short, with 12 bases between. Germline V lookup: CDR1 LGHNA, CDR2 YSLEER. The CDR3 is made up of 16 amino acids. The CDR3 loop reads CASSPRGGTGANVLTF. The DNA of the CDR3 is TGCGCCAGCAGCCCCCGAGGGGGGACTGGGGCCAACGTCCTGACTTTC.

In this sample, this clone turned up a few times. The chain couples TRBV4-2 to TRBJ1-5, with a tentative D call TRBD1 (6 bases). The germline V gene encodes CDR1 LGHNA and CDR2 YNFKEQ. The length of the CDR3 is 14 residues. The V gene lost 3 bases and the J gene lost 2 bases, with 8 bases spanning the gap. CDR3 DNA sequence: TGTGCCAGCAGCCAGGACAGAGGCAATCAGCCCCAGCATTTT. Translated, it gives CASSQDRGNQPQHF.

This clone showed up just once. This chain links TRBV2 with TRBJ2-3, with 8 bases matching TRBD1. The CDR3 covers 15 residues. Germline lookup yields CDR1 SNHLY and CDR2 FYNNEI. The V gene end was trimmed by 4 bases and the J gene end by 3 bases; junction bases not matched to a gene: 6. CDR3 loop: CASSARDRRTDTQYF. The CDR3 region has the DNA TGTGCCAGCAGTGCCAGGGACAGGCGGACAGATACGCAGTATTTT.

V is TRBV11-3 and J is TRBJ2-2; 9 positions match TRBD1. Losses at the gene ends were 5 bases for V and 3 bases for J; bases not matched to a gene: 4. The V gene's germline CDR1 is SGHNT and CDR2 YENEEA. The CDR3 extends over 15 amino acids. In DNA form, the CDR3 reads TGTGCCAGCAGCCACAGACAGGGGGACACCGGGGAGCTGTTTTTT. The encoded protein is CASSHRQGDTGELFF.

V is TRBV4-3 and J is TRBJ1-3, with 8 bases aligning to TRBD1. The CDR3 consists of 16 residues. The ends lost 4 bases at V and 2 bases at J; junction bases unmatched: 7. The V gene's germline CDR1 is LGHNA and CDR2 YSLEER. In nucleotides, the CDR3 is TGCGCCAGCAGCCCCGGACAGGGAAGGCCTGGAAACACCATATATTTT. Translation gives CASSPGQGRPGNTIYF.

The CDR3 sequence: CASRGYLYQETQYF. The CDR3 region has the DNA TGTGCCAGTAGAGGGTATCTGTACCAAGAGACCCAGTACTTC. The gene calls are TRBV27 and TRBJ2-5; possible D gene TRBD2, 5 bases. The ends were cut back, 9 bases at V and 0 bases at J, with 14 bases in the middle. There are 14 residues in the CDR3. The V gene's germline CDR1 is MNHEY and CDR2 SMNVEV (reference sequence).

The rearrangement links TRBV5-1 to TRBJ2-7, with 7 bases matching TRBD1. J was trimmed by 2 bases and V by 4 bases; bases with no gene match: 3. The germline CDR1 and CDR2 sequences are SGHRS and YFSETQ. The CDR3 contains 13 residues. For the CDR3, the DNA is TGCGCCAGCAGCCGGGACAGAACCTACGAGCAGTACTTC. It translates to CASSRDRTYEQYF. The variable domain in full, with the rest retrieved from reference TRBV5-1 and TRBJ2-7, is KAGVTQTPRYLIKTRGQQVTLSCSPISGHRSVSWYQQTPGQGLQFLFEYFSETQRNKGNFPGRFSGRQFSNSRSEMNVSTLELGDSALYLCASSRDRTYEQYFGPGTRLTVT.

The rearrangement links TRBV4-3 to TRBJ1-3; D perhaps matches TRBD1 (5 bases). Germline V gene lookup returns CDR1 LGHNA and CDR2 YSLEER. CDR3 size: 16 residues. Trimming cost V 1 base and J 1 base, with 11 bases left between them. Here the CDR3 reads CASSQGAGQSGNTIYF. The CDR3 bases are TGCGCCAGCAGCCAAGGGGCAGGGCAATCTGGAAACACCATATATTTT.

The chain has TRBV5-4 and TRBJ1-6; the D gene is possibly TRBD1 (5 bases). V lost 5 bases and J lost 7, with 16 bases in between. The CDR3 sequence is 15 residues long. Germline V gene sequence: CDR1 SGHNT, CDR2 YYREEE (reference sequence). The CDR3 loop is CASRPGRGRNSPLHF. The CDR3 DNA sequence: TGTGCCAGCAGACCGGGGCGGGGTCGAAATTCACCCCTCCACTTT.